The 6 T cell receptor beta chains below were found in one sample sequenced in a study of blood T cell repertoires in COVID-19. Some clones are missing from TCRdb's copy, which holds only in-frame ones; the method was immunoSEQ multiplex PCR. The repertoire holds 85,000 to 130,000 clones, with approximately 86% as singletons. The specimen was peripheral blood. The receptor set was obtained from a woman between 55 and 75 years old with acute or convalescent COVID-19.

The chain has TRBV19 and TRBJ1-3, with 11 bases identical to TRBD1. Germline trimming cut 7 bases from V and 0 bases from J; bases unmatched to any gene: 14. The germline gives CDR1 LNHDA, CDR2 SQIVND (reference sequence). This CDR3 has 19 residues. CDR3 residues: CASKPRTGGPRNSGNTIYF. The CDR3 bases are TGTGCCAGTAAACCAAGGACAGGGGGCCCCCGGAACTCTGGAAACACCATATATTTT.

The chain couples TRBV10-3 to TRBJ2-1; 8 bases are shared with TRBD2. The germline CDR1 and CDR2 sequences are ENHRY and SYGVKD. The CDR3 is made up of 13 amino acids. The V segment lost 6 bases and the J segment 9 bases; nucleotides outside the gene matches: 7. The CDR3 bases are TGTGCCATCAGCGGGACTAGTGGGGGTGAGCAGTTCTTC. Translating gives CAISGTSGGEQFF.

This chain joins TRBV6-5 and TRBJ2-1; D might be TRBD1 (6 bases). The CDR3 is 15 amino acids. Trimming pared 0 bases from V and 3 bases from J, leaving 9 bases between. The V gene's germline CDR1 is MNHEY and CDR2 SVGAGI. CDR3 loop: CASSYSTGLYNEQFF. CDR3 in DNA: TGTGCCAGCAGTTACTCGACAGGACTCTACAATGAGCAGTTCTTC.

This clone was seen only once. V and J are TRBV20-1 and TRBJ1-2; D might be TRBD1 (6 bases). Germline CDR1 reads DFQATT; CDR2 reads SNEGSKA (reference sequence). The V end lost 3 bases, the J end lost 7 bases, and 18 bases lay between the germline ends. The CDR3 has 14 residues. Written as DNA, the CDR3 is TGCAGTGCTAGTAGGGGGGGTGAACCCCGTGGCTACACCTTC. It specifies CSASRGGEPRGYTF.

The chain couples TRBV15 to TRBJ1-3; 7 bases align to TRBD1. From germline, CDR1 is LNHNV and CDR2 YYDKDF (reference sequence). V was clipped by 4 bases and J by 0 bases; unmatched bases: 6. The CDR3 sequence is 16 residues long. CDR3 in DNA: TGTGCCACCAGCATCAGACAGGGTTCCTCTGGAAACACCATATATTTT. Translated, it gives CATSIRQGSSGNTIYF. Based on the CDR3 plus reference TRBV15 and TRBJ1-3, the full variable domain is DAMVIQNPRYQVTQFGKPVTLSCSQTLNHNVMYWYQQKSSQAPKLLFHYYDKDFNNEADTPDNFQSRRPNTSFCFLDIRSPGLGDTAMYLCATSIRQGSSGNTIYFGEGSWLTVV.

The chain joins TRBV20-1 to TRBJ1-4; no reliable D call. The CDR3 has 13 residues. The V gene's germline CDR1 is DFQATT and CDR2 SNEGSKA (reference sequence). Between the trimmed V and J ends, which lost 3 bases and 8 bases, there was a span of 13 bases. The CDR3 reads CSASIRPGEKLFF. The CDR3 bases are TGCAGTGCTAGTATCCGTCCGGGGGAAAAACTGTTTTTT.